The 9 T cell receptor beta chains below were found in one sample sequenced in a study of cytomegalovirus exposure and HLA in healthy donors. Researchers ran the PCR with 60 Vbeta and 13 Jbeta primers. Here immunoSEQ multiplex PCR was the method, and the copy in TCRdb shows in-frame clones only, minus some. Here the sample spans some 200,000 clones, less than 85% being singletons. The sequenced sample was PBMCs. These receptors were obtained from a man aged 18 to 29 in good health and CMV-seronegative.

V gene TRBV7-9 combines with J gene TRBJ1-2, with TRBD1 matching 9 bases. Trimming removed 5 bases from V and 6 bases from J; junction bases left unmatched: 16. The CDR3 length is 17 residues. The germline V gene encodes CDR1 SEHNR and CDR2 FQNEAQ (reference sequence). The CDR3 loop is CASSPPGQGPSKDGYTF. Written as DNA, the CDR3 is TGTGCCAGCAGCCCACCGGGACAGGGTCCTAGCAAAGATGGCTACACCTTC.

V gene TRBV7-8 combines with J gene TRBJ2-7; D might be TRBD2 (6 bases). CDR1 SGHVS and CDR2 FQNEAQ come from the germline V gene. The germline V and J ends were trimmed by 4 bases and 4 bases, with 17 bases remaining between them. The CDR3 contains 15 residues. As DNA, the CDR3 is TGTGCCAGCAGCTATGGGGTAGCGGAGATATACGAGCAGTACTTC. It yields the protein CASSYGVAEIYEQYF.

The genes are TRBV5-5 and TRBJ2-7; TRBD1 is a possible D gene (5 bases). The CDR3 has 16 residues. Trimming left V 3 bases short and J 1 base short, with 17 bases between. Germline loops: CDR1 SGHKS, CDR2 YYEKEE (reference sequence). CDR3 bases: TGTGCCAGCAGCTCTTTGGGGCAAGGGGCGTCCTACGAGCAGTACTTC. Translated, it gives CASSSLGQGASYEQYF.

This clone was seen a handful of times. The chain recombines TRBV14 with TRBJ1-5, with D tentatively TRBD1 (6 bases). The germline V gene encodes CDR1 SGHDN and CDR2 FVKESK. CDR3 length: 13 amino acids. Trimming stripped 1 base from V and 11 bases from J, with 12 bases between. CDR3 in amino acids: CASSQVQGTTQHF. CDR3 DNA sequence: TGTGCCAGCAGCCAAGTACAGGGAACTACCCAGCATTTT.

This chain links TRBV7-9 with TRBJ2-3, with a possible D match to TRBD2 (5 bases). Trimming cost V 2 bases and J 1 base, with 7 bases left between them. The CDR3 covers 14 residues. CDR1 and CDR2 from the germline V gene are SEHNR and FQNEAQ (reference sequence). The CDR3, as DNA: TGTGCCAGCAGCTTATTGGGAGGCACAGATACGCAGTATTTT. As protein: CASSLLGGTDTQYF.

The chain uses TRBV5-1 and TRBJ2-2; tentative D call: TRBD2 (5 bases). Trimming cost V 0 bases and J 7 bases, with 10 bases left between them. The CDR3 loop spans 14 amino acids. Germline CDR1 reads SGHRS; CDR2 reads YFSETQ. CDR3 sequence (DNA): TGCGCCAGCAGCTTGGTCCCCGCGGGCGGGGAGCTGTTTTTT. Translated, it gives CASSLVPAGGELFF. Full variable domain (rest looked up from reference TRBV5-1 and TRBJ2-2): KAGVTQTPRYLIKTRGQQVTLSCSPISGHRSVSWYQQTPGQGLQFLFEYFSETQRNKGNFPGRFSGRQFSNSRSEMNVSTLELGDSALYLCASSLVPAGGELFFGEGSRLTVL.

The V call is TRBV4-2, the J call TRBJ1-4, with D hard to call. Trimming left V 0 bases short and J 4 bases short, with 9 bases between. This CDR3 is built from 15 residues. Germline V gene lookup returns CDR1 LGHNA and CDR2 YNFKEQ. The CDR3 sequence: CASSQDDRVNEKLFF. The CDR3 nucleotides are TGTGCCAGCAGCCAAGATGATCGCGTTAATGAAAAACTGTTTTTT.

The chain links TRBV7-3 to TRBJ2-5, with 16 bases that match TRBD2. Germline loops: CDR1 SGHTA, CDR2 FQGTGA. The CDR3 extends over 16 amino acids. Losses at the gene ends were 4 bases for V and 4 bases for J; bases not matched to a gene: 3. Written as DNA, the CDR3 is TGTGCCAGCAGCTCAGGGACTAGCGGGAGGGTAGAGACCCAGTACTTC. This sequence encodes CASSSGTSGRVETQYF.

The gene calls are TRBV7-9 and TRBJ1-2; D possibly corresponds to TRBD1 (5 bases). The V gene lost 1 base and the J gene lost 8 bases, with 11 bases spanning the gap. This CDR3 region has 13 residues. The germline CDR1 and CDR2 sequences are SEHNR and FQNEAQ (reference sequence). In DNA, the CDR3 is TGTGCCAGCAGCTTAGAGCCAGGGTGGGGCTACACCTTC. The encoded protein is CASSLEPGWGYTF.